This passage covers 3 T cell receptor beta chains from one sample sequenced in a study of OX40 agonist ivuxolimab in advanced cancers. Data came from immunoSEQ multiplex PCR; TCRdb stores just in-frame clones and leaves some out. The table includes tens of thousands of clones, 75% to 90% detected once. The sequences come from CD4+ or CD8+ T cells sorted from blood, collected in a trial of the OX40 agonist ivuxolimab. The receptors derive from an adult with an advanced solid tumor such as melanoma, head and neck, liver or kidney cancer.

V usage is TRBV10-3 and J usage is TRBJ1-2, with a weak D call TRBD1 (6 bases). Trimming took 1 base from V and 10 from J, leaving 10 bases between them. CDR1 ENHRY and CDR2 SYGVKD come from the germline V gene. The CDR3 extends over 12 amino acids. The CDR3 DNA reads TGTGCCATCAGTGAGTGGACAGCCGACTACACCTTC. Translated: CAISEWTADYTF.

CDR3 region: CASSLFRGLADTQYF. DNA of the CDR3: TGTGCCAGCAGTTTATTTCGGGGTCTGGCAGATACGCAGTATTTT. V usage is TRBV27 and J usage is TRBJ2-3, with D perhaps matching TRBD2 (5 bases). Between the trimmed V and J ends, which lost 1 base and 4 bases, there was a span of 12 bases. Germline CDR1 is MNHEY and CDR2 is SMNVEV (reference sequence). The CDR3 runs to 15 residues.

This sequence joins TRBV5-6 and TRBJ2-7, with 13 bases identical to TRBD2. The germline gives CDR1 SGHDT, CDR2 YYEEEE. V trimming: 1 base; J trimming: 6 bases; junction bases outside the gene matches: 4. The CDR3 sequence is 15 residues long. CDR3 coding DNA: TGTGCCAGCAGCTTGAGGGGGACTAGCGGGACCGAGCAGTACTTC. Its protein is CASSLRGTSGTEQYF.